Listed below are T cell receptor beta chains from one sample, sequenced in a study of T cell repertoires in aging, cancer and after chemotherapy. TCRdb re-derived calls from the multiplex PCR reads in MiXCR, one entry per CDR3 protein. The profile covers about 2,300 distinct CDR3 sequences, with 20% to 30% appearing a single time and 6.5% taken by the ten largest. Input material: blood. All receptors come from a human donor with a solid tumor. The CDR3 runs from the conserved cysteine through the conserved F or W. A D gene is named only where the DNA matches it firmly. Where a row states a size, it is once, few, many or the class of an expanded clone; other rows omit it.

TRBV30	TRBJ1-5	-	medium-sized	TGTGCCTGGGGGGACCTCAATCAGCCCCAGCATTTT	CAWGDLNQPQHF
TRBV6-1	TRBJ1-5	-	few	TGTGCCAGCAGTGTGGGGGGGGATCAGCCCCAGCATTTT	CASSVGGDQPQHF
TRBV6-1	TRBJ2-6	-	-	TGTGCCAGCGGAGGGGGCTCTGGGGCCAACGTCCTGACTTTC	CASGGGSGANVLTF
TRBV7-2	TRBJ1-2	-	few	TGTGCCAGCAGCTTATTCAGGGGTACTACCTATGGCTACACCTTC	CASSLFRGTTYGYTF
TRBV20-1	TRBJ1-1	-	few	TGCAGTGCTAGAGATGCGGGTTCGAACACTGAAGCTTTCTTT	CSARDAGSNTEAFF
TRBV5-1	TRBJ1-6	-	-	TGCGCCAGCAGCTTGAGAGAAGCAGGTGCCTATAATTCACCCCTCCACTTT	CASSLREAGAYNSPLHF
TRBV20-1	TRBJ2-5	TRBD2	few	TGCAGTGCTAGAGCGGGAGCGGGGCAAGAGACCCAGTACTTC	CSARAGAGQETQYF
TRBV27	TRBJ2-1	-	-	TGTGCCAGCAGTTTATCGCCCGGAACCCTCTACAATGAGCAGTTCTTC	CASSLSPGTLYNEQFF
TRBV7-9	TRBJ2-2	-	-	TGTGCCAGCAACGATAATCCCTTGACGGTCACCGGGGAGCTGTTTTTT	CASNDNPLTVTGELFF
TRBV27	TRBJ1-4	-	-	TGTGCCAGCAGTTTAGACAGTAATGAAAAACTGTTTTTT	CASSLDSNEKLFF
TRBV18	TRBJ2-5	-	once	TGTGCCAGCTCACCTCGGCACGGGGAGACCCAGTACTTC	CASSPRHGETQYF
TRBV12-3/TRBV12-4	TRBJ1-2	TRBD1	medium-sized	TGTGCCAGCAGTCCCGAGGGACAGCTCAGTAACTATGGCTACACCTTC	CASSPEGQLSNYGYTF
TRBV5-4	TRBJ2-5	TRBD2	-	TGTGCCAGCAGCTTGGTAGGGAGGGATGAGACCCAGTACTTC	CASSLVGRDETQYF
TRBV2	TRBJ1-2	-	-	TGTGCCAGCAGTATCGGGATAGGGAGGGCTTTTGGCTACACCTTC	CASSIGIGRAFGYTF
TRBV29-1	TRBJ1-1	-	large	TGCAGCGTTCTTGTAAGGAGGGCCTATAACACTGAAGCTTTCTTT	CSVLVRRAYNTEAFF
TRBV15	TRBJ1-2	-	-	TGTGCCACCAGCAGCGCGTTGGGGGAGGTCCGGTACTATGGCTACACCTTC	CATSSALGEVRYYGYTF
TRBV6-1	TRBJ2-1	-	-	TGTGCCAGCAGTGAGTGGCTGAACAACAATGAGCAGTTCTTC	CASSEWLNNNEQFF
TRBV6-1	TRBJ2-7	TRBD1	large	TGTGCCACTACGGGACAGGGTCTAAACGAGCAGTACTTC	CATTGQGLNEQYF
TRBV13	TRBJ2-5	-	-	TGTGCCAGCAGCTCTGCCGGGACAAACCAAGAGACCCAGTACTTC	CASSSAGTNQETQYF
TRBV12-3/TRBV12-4	TRBJ2-6	-	-	TGTGCCAGCAGTTTGGGTAGGGCGACTGGGGCCAACGTCCTGACTTTC	CASSLGRATGANVLTF
TRBV10-3	TRBJ1-1	-	once	TGTGCCATCAGTGTGGAAAGTTACACTGAAGCTTTCTTT	CAISVESYTEAFF
TRBV11-1	TRBJ1-1	-	-	TGTGCCAGCAGCTCGGCGTTTGAGTTTTTAGGGAACACTGAAGCTTTCTTT	CASSSAFEFLGNTEAFF
TRBV5-4	TRBJ2-7	TRBD1	-	TGTGCCAGCAGCCGACAGGGGGCAACCTACGAGCAGTACTTC	CASSRQGATYEQYF